These 30 T cell receptor beta chains originate from one sample sequenced in a study of cytomegalovirus exposure and HLA in healthy donors. 13 Jbeta primers and 60 Vbeta primers were used for the PCR. Repertoires were generated with immunoSEQ multiplex PCR, while TCRdb's copy carries only in-frame clones and drops some. This table holds 130,000 or so clones. Sequencing was performed on PBMCs. The receptors shown here come from a woman in her thirties or forties in good health and CMV-seronegative.

The V gene is TRBV25-1, the J gene TRBJ2-5, with TRBD2 matching over 8 bases. The J call is uncertain, as TRBJ2-7 better fits the DNA end. The germline V gene has CDR1 MGHDK and CDR2 SYGVNS. This CDR3 has 13 residues. CDR3 loop: CASGGLVSYEQYF. The DNA of the CDR3 is TGTGCCAGCGGGGGACTAGTCTCCTACGAGCAGTACTTC.

This rearrangement joins TRBV9 to TRBJ2-3; 7 nucleotides line up with TRBD2. In germline, CDR1 is SGDLS, CDR2 YYNGEE. CDR3 length: 17 amino acids. With 3 bases clipped from V and 2 bases from J, the junction kept 12 bases outside the gene matches. The CDR3 reads CASSEPRGRGDTDTQYF. The CDR3 coding sequence is TGTGCCAGCAGCGAGCCACGGGGACGGGGGGACACAGATACGCAGTATTTT.

The chain uses TRBV4-3 and TRBJ2-2, with 9 bases aligning to TRBD1. From germline, CDR1 is LGHNA and CDR2 YSLEER. V shed 2 bases and J 7 bases; nucleotides not matched to a gene: 11. The CDR3 runs 17 residues. CDR3 sequence (DNA): TGCGCCAGCAGCCAAACAACCTTGACAGGGGGGGTCGGGGAGCTGTTTTTT. Protein sequence: CASSQTTLTGGVGELFF.

V usage is TRBV11-1 and J usage is TRBJ2-7, with 8 bases that match TRBD1. Germline V gene lookup returns CDR1 SGHAT and CDR2 FQDESV (reference sequence). Germline trimming cut 3 bases from V and 4 bases from J; bases unmatched to any gene: 8. The CDR3 has 15 amino acids. Here the CDR3 reads CASSFPGTGTYEQYF. CDR3 bases: TGTGCCAGCAGCTTCCCCGGGACAGGAACTTACGAGCAGTACTTC.

This chain uses TRBV15 with TRBJ2-7, with 10 bases that match TRBD1. Trimming removed 4 bases from V and 2 bases from J; junction bases left unmatched: 2. The CDR3 spans 14 residues. The germline gives CDR1 LNHNV, CDR2 YYDKDF (reference sequence). CDR3 loop: CATSTGTGAYEQYF. CDR3 DNA sequence: TGTGCCACCAGCACCGGGACAGGGGCCTACGAGCAGTACTTC.

J is TRBJ2-3 and V is TRBV7-9, with a possible D match to TRBD2 (6 bases). The CDR3 runs to 15 residues. Per germline, CDR1 SEHNR and CDR2 FQNEAQ (reference sequence). The ends were cut back, 5 bases at V and 0 bases at J, with 12 bases in the middle. CDR3 protein: CASSPGTHSTDTQYF. The CDR3 region has the DNA TGTGCCAGCAGCCCTGGGACTCATAGCACAGATACGCAGTATTTT.

The rearrangement joins TRBV7-3 to TRBJ2-2; weak D call: TRBD1 (5 bases). Germline loops: CDR1 SGHTA, CDR2 FQGTGA. Trimming shortened V by 2 bases and J by 7 bases, and 8 bases separated the two germline ends. This CDR3 contains 13 residues. The CDR3 loop is CASSLQGYGELFF. DNA of the CDR3: TGTGCCAGCAGCTTACAGGGTTACGGGGAGCTGTTTTTT.

The chain employs TRBV4-1 and TRBJ2-2, with a tentative D call TRBD2 (5 bases). The CDR3 is made up of 14 amino acids. Looked up from germline, CDR1 is MGHRA and CDR2 is YSYEKL. Trimming stripped 4 bases from V and 4 bases from J, with 10 bases between. The CDR3 bases are TGCGCCAGCAGCCCCGGGGAACTCACCGGGGAGCTGTTTTTT. It translates to CASSPGELTGELFF.

This chain connects TRBV6-6 to TRBJ2-1; maybe TRBD2 (6 bases). Trimming removed 6 bases from V and 4 bases from J, with 16 bases in between. CDR3 length equals 15 residues. Germline V gene lookup returns CDR1 MNHNY and CDR2 SVGAGI (reference sequence). The DNA of the CDR3 is TGTGCCAGCAGGAGACTAGGAACGGAGTACAATGAGCAGTTCTTC. The encoded protein is CASRRLGTEYNEQFF.

V usage is TRBV10-3 and J usage is TRBJ2-5; D perhaps matches TRBD2 (6 bases). The germline V gene encodes CDR1 ENHRY and CDR2 SYGVKD. There are 14 residues in the CDR3. Trimming stripped 8 bases from V and 5 bases from J, with 18 bases between. The CDR3 sequence: CAIGRTGLMETQYF. In DNA form, the CDR3 reads TGTGCCATCGGGAGGACGGGGTTGATGGAGACCCAGTACTTC.

The chain joins TRBV5-1 to TRBJ1-1; D is uncertain. The CDR3 loop spans 14 amino acids. With 7 bases removed from V and 3 bases from J, the gap between germline ends came to 16 bases. The V gene's germline CDR1 is SGHRS and CDR2 YFSETQ. CDR3 coding DNA: TGCGCCAGCCGATCGGGAGGGTCCCACACTGAAGCTTTCTTT. Translated, it gives CASRSGGSHTEAFF.

The chain couples TRBV28 to TRBJ1-3; unclear D gene. The germline V gene has CDR1 MDHEN and CDR2 SYDVKM. The CDR3 spans 11 residues. The ends were cut back, 5 bases at V and 8 bases at J, with 7 bases in the middle. This chain's CDR3 is CASSTRHTIYF. DNA for the CDR3: TGTGCCAGCAGTACGAGGCACACCATATATTTT.

This rearrangement joins TRBV25-1 to TRBJ2-2; 7 positions match TRBD1. V gave up 7 bases and J gave up 0 bases; unmatched junction bases: 5. There are 15 residues in the CDR3. In germline, CDR1 is MGHDK, CDR2 SYGVNS. The CDR3 region has the DNA TGTGCCAGCAACCGACAGGGCGCGAACACCGGGGAGCTGTTTTTT. Its translation: CASNRQGANTGELFF.

The V and J genes are TRBV7-3 and TRBJ2-2, with 9 bases lining up with TRBD1. The junction had 5 bases not matched to a gene; V was cut back by 1 base and J by 2 bases. The CDR3 spans 17 residues. Germline assignment: CDR1 SGHTA and CDR2 FQGTGA. The CDR3 nucleotides read TGTGCCAGCAGCTTAAAAGGGGGACAGGGAAACACCGGGGAGCTGTTTTTT. The encoded protein is CASSLKGGQGNTGELFF. Looking up the rest from reference TRBV7-3 and TRBJ2-2 gives the full variable domain: GAGVSQTPSNKVTEKGKYVELRCDPISGHTALYWYRQSLGQGPEFLIYFQGTGAADDSGLPNDRFFAVRPEGSVSTLKIQRTERGDSAVYLCASSLKGGQGNTGELFFGEGSRLTVL.

CDR3 region: CASSVSPLRQPQHF. CDR3 DNA: TGTGCCAGCAGCGTATCCCCTTTGCGTCAGCCCCAGCATTTT. The gene calls are TRBV9 and TRBJ1-5, with no clear D. The V and J ends lost 1 base and 6 bases respectively, with 11 bases between them. Germline CDR1 SGDLS, CDR2 YYNGEE. The CDR3 covers 14 residues.

The chain links TRBV2 to TRBJ2-2, with 13 bases fitting TRBD2. The CDR3 sequence is 17 residues long. Germline CDR1 and CDR2: SNHLY and FYNNEI. V was pared by 5 bases and J by 5 bases, with 8 bases of the junction left unmatched. CDR3 residues: CASSKSGTSGVTGELFF. The CDR3 DNA reads as TGTGCCAGCAGTAAATCTGGGACTAGCGGGGTGACCGGGGAGCTGTTTTTT.

The J gene is TRBJ1-5, the V gene TRBV30; 10 bases agree with TRBD1. The V gene end was trimmed by 3 bases and the J gene end by 0 bases; junction bases not matched to a gene: 14. There are 19 residues in the CDR3. Germline lookup yields CDR1 GTSNPN and CDR2 SVGIG (reference sequence). In DNA, the CDR3 is TGTGCCTGGAGAGAGAAACCGGGACAGGGGAACTATAGCAATCAGCCCCAGCATTTT. As protein: CAWREKPGQGNYSNQPQHF.

Details on this clone: At one boundary the junction diverges from the germline segment, which might be a read error. CDR3 coding DNA: TGTGCTAGCAGCCGGGACAGGGACACTGAAGCTTTCTTT. Translating gives CASSRDRDTEAFF. The chain is built from TRBV7-7 and TRBJ1-1; 9 positions match TRBD1. The CDR3 contains 13 residues. CDR1 is SSHAT and CDR2 is FNYEAQ in the germline V gene (reference sequence).

The chain employs TRBV11-3 and TRBJ2-1; TRBD1 might be the D (7 bases). CDR3 length: 14 amino acids. From germline, CDR1 is SGHNT and CDR2 YENEEA. Trimming removed 5 bases from V and 7 bases from J, with 15 bases in between. This chain's CDR3 is CASSTRTGGNEQFF. The CDR3, as DNA: TGTGCCAGCAGCACGCGGACAGGAGGGAATGAGCAGTTCTTC.

CDR3 DNA: TGTGCCAGCAGTTTATCGGTTGATCAGCCCCAGCATTTT. Amino acid sequence: CASSLSVDQPQHF. The chain has TRBV28 and TRBJ1-5, with no clear D. The germline V gene has CDR1 MDHEN and CDR2 SYDVKM. The CDR3 consists of 13 residues. V dropped 1 base and J dropped 5 bases, with 6 bases sitting between them.

Turning to this clone: This CDR3 is also generated by other DNA sequences in the sample. This chain uses TRBV5-1 with TRBJ1-1, with D possibly being TRBD1 (6 bases). CDR1 and CDR2 (germline): SGHRS, YFSETQ. This CDR3 is built from 14 residues. V lost 1 base to trimming and J lost 0 bases, with 7 bases between them. CDR3 sequence: CASSLTGMNTEAFF. As DNA, the CDR3 is TGCGCCAGCAGCTTGACAGGGATGAACACTGAAGCTTTCTTT. The entire variable domain, with the rest obtained from reference TRBV5-1 and TRBJ1-1, is as follows: KAGVTQTPRYLIKTRGQQVTLSCSPISGHRSVSWYQQTPGQGLQFLFEYFSETQRNKGNFPGRFSGRQFSNSRSEMNVSTLELGDSALYLCASSLTGMNTEAFFGQGTRLTVV.

V gene TRBV11-2 combines with J gene TRBJ2-1; a possible D gene is TRBD1 (5 bases). The CDR3 covers 17 residues. CDR1 is SGHAT and CDR2 is FQNNGV in the germline V gene. Trimming stripped 4 bases from V and 1 base from J, with 17 bases between. The CDR3 protein is CASSSRGSDGSYNEQFF. In DNA, the CDR3 is TGTGCCAGCAGCTCTAGGGGTTCTGACGGATCCTACAATGAGCAGTTCTTC.

The gene calls are TRBV10-1 and TRBJ1-4; 8 bases match TRBD1. Trimming at V came to 4 bases and at J to 0 bases, leaving 10 bases not matched to a gene. CDR1 is WNHNN and CDR2 is SYGVQD in the germline V gene (reference sequence). The CDR3 loop spans 18 amino acids. CDR3 nucleotides: TGCGCCAGCAGTGGCATCGACAGGGGCGGTCCAACTAATGAAAAACTGTTTTTT. Protein product: CASSGIDRGGPTNEKLFF.

The chain's CDR3 is CATPGLAGGNEQFF. The CDR3 bases are TGTGCCACCCCGGGACTAGCGGGGGGGAATGAGCAGTTCTTC. The chain employs TRBV5-4 and TRBJ2-1; 16 bases line up with TRBD2. CDR1 is SGHNT and CDR2 is YYREEE in the germline V gene (reference sequence). The CDR3 covers 14 residues. J lost 7 bases, V lost 9 bases, and 4 bases had no gene match.

The rearrangement links TRBV28 to TRBJ1-1, with D perhaps matching TRBD1 (5 bases). The CDR3 is made up of 12 amino acids. Germline V gene sequence: CDR1 MDHEN, CDR2 SYDVKM. The V end lost 3 bases, the J end lost 8 bases, and 10 bases lay between the germline ends. The CDR3 reads CASSFLRGEAFF. Written as DNA, the CDR3 is TGTGCCAGCAGTTTTCTTCGGGGGGAAGCTTTCTTT.

V is TRBV7-9 and J is TRBJ1-1, with unresolved D. V was shortened by 8 bases and J by 3 bases, with 16 bases between the two germline ends. This CDR3 region has 14 residues. In germline, CDR1 is SEHNR, CDR2 FQNEAQ (reference sequence). The CDR3: CASGRGRLDTEAFF. CDR3 nucleotides: TGTGCCAGCGGCCGAGGCAGACTTGACACTGAAGCTTTCTTT.

The gene calls are TRBV7-3 and TRBJ1-1, with unresolved D. Germline V CDR1 and CDR2: SGHTA, FQGTGA. With 5 bases removed from V and 4 bases from J, the gap between germline ends came to 17 bases. This CDR3 comprises 15 residues. The CDR3 spells CASSPRGGKGTEAFF. In nucleotides, the CDR3 is TGTGCCAGCAGCCCGCGTGGAGGCAAGGGCACTGAAGCTTTCTTT. The complete variable domain, with remaining parts taken from reference TRBV7-3 and TRBJ1-1, reads GAGVSQTPSNKVTEKGKYVELRCDPISGHTALYWYRQSLGQGPEFLIYFQGTGAADDSGLPNDRFFAVRPEGSVSTLKIQRTERGDSAVYLCASSPRGGKGTEAFFGQGTRLTVV.

CDR3 residues: CASSVEMADYGYTF. The CDR3 DNA reads TGTGCCAGCAGCGTAGAGATGGCTGATTATGGCTACACCTTC. This chain connects TRBV9 to TRBJ1-2; unclear D gene. Germline-derived CDR1 and CDR2 are SGDLS and YYNGEE. The CDR3 loop spans 14 amino acids. The V and J ends lost 0 bases and 5 bases respectively, with 11 bases between them.

V is TRBV27 and J is TRBJ1-1, with D perhaps TRBD1 (5 bases). The V gene's germline CDR1 is MNHEY and CDR2 SMNVEV (reference sequence). Trimming shortened V by 8 bases and J by 0 bases, and 16 bases separated the two germline ends. CDR3 size: 15 residues. CDR3 protein: CASGSRGSLNTEAFF. The CDR3 DNA sequence: TGTGCCAGCGGCTCGCGGGGCTCACTGAACACTGAAGCTTTCTTT.

As concerns this clone: Compared with germline, one end of the junction differs, possibly owing to a read error. V usage is TRBV28 and J usage is TRBJ2-2, with D possibly being TRBD1 (6 bases). Germline V CDR1 and CDR2: MDHEN, SYDVKM. The CDR3 runs 15 residues. The CDR3 nucleotides are TGTGCCAGCAGCCTTCCAGGGGCGAAGACCGGGGAGCTGTTTTTT. Translating it yields CASSLPGAKTGELFF.